The rows below give T cell receptor beta chains drawn from one sample of a study of post-analysis software for immune sequencing data. TCRdb re-derived calls from the PCR reads in MiXCR, one entry per CDR3 protein. The table includes about 260,000 distinct CDR3 sequences, approximately 34% detected once. The sample was blood. The receptors derive from a girl aged 10 to 17 with multiple sclerosis. Both conserved end residues are part of each CDR3. A D gene is named only where the DNA matches it firmly. Size is omitted from some rows. Given values are once, few, many or a class for expanded clones.

J gene,clone size,D gene,V gene,CDR3 DNA,CDR3 protein
TRBJ1-2,many,-,TRBV6-2/TRBV6-3,TGTGCCAGCAGCCTCGATGGGAACTATGGCTACACCTTC,CASSLDGNYGYTF
TRBJ2-1,-,TRBD2,TRBV20-1,TGCAGTGCTCCAAGCGGGAGCACCTACAATGAGCAGTTCTTC,CSAPSGSTYNEQFF
TRBJ2-7,-,TRBD2,TRBV6-6,TGTGCCAGCAGTTCTGGGACTAGGGTCGGTAATGAGCAGTACTTC,CASSSGTRVGNEQYF
TRBJ2-5,-,-,TRBV6-1,TGTGCCAGCAGTGAAGCCAACCAAGGGACCCAGTACTTC,CASSEANQGTQYF
TRBJ2-5,few,-,TRBV5-1,TGCGCCAGCAGTTTGGCCGGGCCCGGACAAGAGACCCAGTACTTC,CASSLAGPGQETQYF
TRBJ2-3,many,TRBD2,TRBV29-1,TGCAGCGCGAACGGGGAACTAGCGGGTCGGAGCACAGATACGCAGTATTTT,CSANGELAGRSTDTQYF
TRBJ2-1,-,-,TRBV6-5,TGTGCCAGCAGTTACTCGAACCGGGGTGAGCAGTTCTTC,CASSYSNRGEQFF
TRBJ1-5,many,-,TRBV28,TGTGCCATCAAATCCTCGGTCCGGATCGGCAATCAGCCCCAGCATTTT,CAIKSSVRIGNQPQHF
TRBJ2-3,-,TRBD1,TRBV10-3,TGTGCCATCAGTCCCGGACAGGGAGCGCAGGATACGCAGTATTTT,CAISPGQGAQDTQYF
TRBJ2-3,once,-,TRBV7-2,TGTGCCAGCAGCTTAGAATACGGGAGCGCCACAGATACGCAGTATTTT,CASSLEYGSATDTQYF
TRBJ1-4,-,TRBD1,TRBV6-6,TGTGCCAGCAGTTACCGACAGGGGAACGAAAAACTGTTTTTT,CASSYRQGNEKLFF
TRBJ1-1,few,TRBD1,TRBV19,TGTGCCAGTACTTTCCGGGACAGGAACACTGAAGCTTTCTTT,CASTFRDRNTEAFF
TRBJ2-1,many,TRBD2,TRBV7-9,TGTGCCAGCAGCCCGACTAGCGGGAGCTCCTACAATGAGCAGTTCTTC,CASSPTSGSSYNEQFF
TRBJ2-1,many,TRBD1,TRBV20-1,TGCAGTGCGTCCGGGACAGGGAGCATCCCCTACAATGAGCAGTTCTTC,CSASGTGSIPYNEQFF
TRBJ2-1,many,-,TRBV20-1,TGCAGTGCTAGAGATTCTTCGGGACTCCGGCAAGATGAGCAGTTCTTC,CSARDSSGLRQDEQFF
TRBJ2-1,many,-,TRBV15,TGTGCCACCAGCAGATCGGCCGGGCCCCAGGATGAGCAGTTCTTC,CATSRSAGPQDEQFF
TRBJ2-5,-,TRBD2,TRBV7-9,TGTGCCGGCAGCTTAGTAACTAGCGGGGGCGGCGAAGAGACCCAGTACTTC,CAGSLVTSGGGEETQYF
TRBJ2-1,many,-,TRBV14,TGTGCCAGCAGCCAAGAGTGGGTGGTTAGTGAGCAGTTCTTC,CASSQEWVVSEQFF
TRBJ1-1,many,-,TRBV20-1,TGCAGTGCCACACAGCCGAACACTGAAGCTTTCTTT,CSATQPNTEAFF
TRBJ2-5,many,TRBD1,TRBV20-1,TGCAGTGCTGCCGACAGGGTTTTGGCCCAAGAGACCCAGTACTTC,CSAADRVLAQETQYF
TRBJ2-5,many,TRBD2,TRBV7-2,TGTGCCAGCAGCTTAGCGCATCGGACTAGCGGGACACAGGACCAAGAGACCCAGTACTTC,CASSLAHRTSGTQDQETQYF
TRBJ2-4,-,-,TRBV14,TGTGCCAGCAGCCAAGAATCCCTTATTCAGTACTTC,CASSQESLIQYF
TRBJ2-2,-,-,TRBV4-1,TGCGCCAGCAGTCAGACGGCAAGTCTTTACCTGATTGAGCTGTTTTTT,CASSQTASLYLIELFF
TRBJ2-2,-,-,TRBV6-5,TGTGCCAGCACCGGCGGGGGGGACAGGGTCGTCGGGGAGCTGTTTTTT,CASTGGGDRVVGELFF
TRBJ1-5,-,TRBD1,TRBV19,TGTGCCAGTAGACGGACAGGGGGCCCTGGACAGCCCCAGCATTTT,CASRRTGGPGQPQHF
TRBJ2-7,-,TRBD2,TRBV5-1,TGCGCCAGCAGTGCTAGCGGGAGCTCCTACGAGCAGTACTTC,CASSASGSSYEQYF
TRBJ1-4,-,-,TRBV12-3/TRBV12-4,TGTGCCAGCAGTCCTCACCAAGAGGAACTGTTTTTT,CASSPHQEELFF
TRBJ2-3,-,TRBD2,TRBV14,TGTGCCTGCAGCGAAGGAACCCGACTAGCGGGGACAGATACGCAGTATTTT,CACSEGTRLAGTDTQYF
TRBJ2-7,-,-,TRBV3-1,TGTGCCAGCAGCGATCGGACTCGATCCTACGAGCAGTACTTC,CASSDRTRSYEQYF
TRBJ1-5,many,-,TRBV3-1,TGTGCCAGCAGCCCCCTCGTTAATAGCAATCAGCCCCAGCATTTT,CASSPLVNSNQPQHF
TRBJ2-1,few,TRBD2,TRBV20-1,TGCAGTGCTGAGGGGACTAGCGGGATGGTCTCCTACAACGAGCAGTTCTTC,CSAEGTSGMVSYNEQFF
TRBJ1-5,many,-,TRBV27,TGTGCCACCTCACCGGGGAGGAGCAATCAGCCCCAGCATTTT,CATSPGRSNQPQHF
TRBJ1-3,-,-,TRBV14,TGTGCCAGCAGCCCTCCAGGGGTCCTCTCTGGAAACACCATATATTTT,CASSPPGVLSGNTIYF
TRBJ2-3,-,-,TRBV10-3,TGTGCCATCAATCGGGGTGCTAGCACAGATACGCAGTATTTT,CAINRGASTDTQYF
TRBJ2-1,many,TRBD2,TRBV20-1,TGCAGTGCTCCCGGGGGGGCGAGCTCCTACAATGAGCAGTTCTTC,CSAPGGASSYNEQFF
TRBJ2-3,many,-,TRBV5-1,TGCGCCAGCAGCGCCTCCGCGAGCACAGATACGCAGTATTTT,CASSASASTDTQYF
TRBJ1-2,many,TRBD1,TRBV29-1,TGCAGCGCCGAGACAGGGTCGGGCGGCTACACCTTC,CSAETGSGGYTF
TRBJ2-1,few,TRBD2,TRBV7-2,TGTGCCAGCAGCCAAGACGGGGGGGAGTACAATGAGCAGTTCTTC,CASSQDGGEYNEQFF